The 26 T cell receptor beta chains below all came from one sample that was sequenced in a study of human T cells and chemical hapten exposure. Time point: patch test 2, 6 weeks after DPC sensitization. As for treatment: therapeutic diphenylcyclopropenone sensitization with weekly scalp DPC. TCRdb itself ran the RACE reads through MiXCR, one entry per CDR3 protein. The sample carries 65,000 to 100,000 distinct CDR3 sequences, less than 8.5% recorded once. The sequenced sample was whole blood, obtained in connection with sensitization to the hapten diphenylcyclopropenone (DPC). The receptors shown here come from a woman aged 25 to 39 with alopecia areata. Some clones in this sample may be carry-over from other donors' samples.

This clonotype was recorded many times. The V and J genes are TRBV6-5 and TRBJ1-1; D unresolved. CDR3 length equals 14 residues. Germline V CDR1 and CDR2: MNHEY, SVGAGI. Trimming shortened V by 8 bases and J by 1 base, and 14 bases separated the two germline ends. CDR3 protein: CASSAGRPNTEAFF. CDR3 bases: TGTGCCAGCTCGGCGGGCAGGCCGAACACTGAAGCTTTCTTT.

V and J are TRBV7-8 and TRBJ1-1; TRBD1 matches 8 bases. Per the germline V gene, CDR1 is SGHVS and CDR2 is FQNEAQ. The J segment lost 5 bases and the V segment lost 5 bases, leaving 10 bases of the junction unmatched. The CDR3 contains 15 residues. The CDR3 nucleotides read TGTGCCAGCAGCCCTCGGACAGGGAGGGGGACTGAAGCTTTCTTT. This translates into CASSPRTGRGTEAFF.

This clonotype appeared a few times. This rearrangement joins TRBV21-1 to TRBJ2-3; no DNA check was done on the table's D call, TRBD1. TRBV21-1 constitutes a pseudogene. This CDR3 contains 17 residues. The CDR3: CASSKMLGRTSTDTQYF. In nucleotides, the CDR3 is TGTGCCAGCAGCAAAATGTTGGGACGGACTAGCACAGATACGCAGTATTTT.

This clonotype was counted between two and nine times. The chain carries TRBV19 and TRBJ1-5; no firm D call. V was pared by 3 bases and J by 3 bases, with 18 bases between. From germline, CDR1 is LNHDA and CDR2 SQIVND (reference sequence). The CDR3 spans 17 residues. This CDR3 reads CASSILGNEKFNQPQHF. CDR3 nucleotides: TGTGCCAGTAGTATTCTGGGAAATGAGAAATTCAATCAGCCCCAGCATTTT. The whole variable domain, filled in from reference TRBV19 and TRBJ1-5, reads DGGITQSPKYLFRKEGQNVTLSCEQNLNHDAMYWYRQDPGQGLRLIYYSQIVNDFQKGDIAEGYSVSREKKESFPLTVTSAQKNPTAFYLCASSILGNEKFNQPQHFGDGTRLSIL.

This clonotype was recorded at least ten times. The chain joins TRBV30 to TRBJ1-1; a possible D gene is TRBD1 (5 bases). The V and J ends lost 0 bases and 5 bases respectively, with 10 bases between them. The CDR3 has 13 residues. Germline lookup yields CDR1 GTSNPN and CDR2 SVGIG (reference sequence). DNA of the CDR3: TGTGCCTGGAGTGTACAAGGGGATACTGAAGCTTTCTTT. Residues: CAWSVQGDTEAFF.

In its sample, this clonotype was seen many times. The rearrangement joins TRBV20-1 to TRBJ2-4; D unclear. The CDR3 is 13 residues long. Germline assignment: CDR1 DFQATT and CDR2 SNEGSKA (reference sequence). V lost 0 bases and J lost 1, with 4 bases in between. CDR3 nucleotide sequence: TGCAGTGCTAGAGATTCTGCCAAAAACATTCAGTACTTC. Translated: CSARDSAKNIQYF.

Many counts were recorded for this clonotype. V is TRBV18 and J is TRBJ2-1; 8 nucleotides agree with TRBD1. The germline V gene has CDR1 KGHSH and CDR2 LQKENI. The V segment lost 2 bases and the J segment 0 bases; nucleotides outside the gene matches: 6. The CDR3 sequence is 17 residues long. The CDR3 sequence is CASSPSTGGSSYNEQFF. As DNA, the CDR3 is TGTGCCAGCTCACCAAGCACAGGGGGGAGCTCCTACAATGAGCAGTTCTTC.

Many counts were recorded for this clonotype. V usage is TRBV5-5 and J usage is TRBJ2-7; a possible D gene is TRBD1 (5 bases). Germline V gene data show CDR1 as SGHKS and CDR2 as YYEKEE (reference sequence). The CDR3 runs 13 residues. V dropped 2 bases and J dropped 3 bases, with 9 bases sitting between them. Here the CDR3 DNA reads TGTGCCAGCAGCTTCCAGGGTAGCTACGAGCAGTACTTC. Translated: CASSFQGSYEQYF. The whole variable domain, filled in from reference TRBV5-5 and TRBJ2-7, reads DAGVTQSPTHLIKTRGQQVTLRCSPISGHKSVSWYQQVLGQGPQFIFQYYEKEERGRGNFPDRFSARQFPNYSSELNVNALLLGDSALYLCASSFQGSYEQYFGPGTRLTVT.

The chain couples TRBV5-1 to TRBJ1-4; possible D gene TRBD1, 5 bases. There are 14 residues in the CDR3. Trimming pared 5 bases from V and 0 bases from J, leaving 8 bases between. Germline loops: CDR1 SGHRS, CDR2 YFSETQ. CDR3 bases: TGCGCCAGCAGGGTACAGGCAACTAATGAAAAACTGTTTTTT. Its protein is CASRVQATNEKLFF.

This clonotype was seen a handful of times. The rearrangement joins TRBV12-3 or TRBV12-4 to TRBJ1-1; D is ambiguous. V was cut by 5 bases and J by 1 base, with 8 bases left in between. This CDR3 spans 13 amino acids. The CDR3 is CASSLHTNTEAFF. The CDR3 DNA is TGTGCCAGCAGTCTTCACACGAACACTGAAGCTTTCTTT.

The table lists this clonotype with many counts. The rearrangement links TRBV5-1 to TRBJ2-2; the match to TRBD1 covers 9 bases. Germline CDR1 and CDR2: SGHRS and YFSETQ. J was trimmed by 4 bases and V by 4 bases; bases with no gene match: 14. The CDR3 extends over 18 amino acids. The chain's CDR3 is CASSLNFWGQGSTGELFF. The CDR3, as DNA: TGCGCCAGCAGCCTCAACTTTTGGGGACAGGGATCCACCGGGGAGCTGTTTTTT.

This clonotype came up a few times. V usage is TRBV5-1 and J usage is TRBJ2-3, with 12 bases lining up with TRBD1. CDR1 and CDR2 from the germline V gene are SGHRS and YFSETQ. The CDR3 has 14 residues. V was clipped by 4 bases and J by 9 bases; unmatched bases: 6. CDR3 sequence reads: CASSTGQGAWTQYF. CDR3 DNA sequence: TGCGCCAGCAGCACGGGACAGGGGGCATGGACGCAGTATTTT.

This clonotype was seen a handful of times. This chain uses TRBV12-3 or TRBV12-4 with TRBJ2-7, with TRBD1 matching 8 bases. J gave up 2 bases and V 5 bases, and 5 bases lay outside the gene matches. The CDR3 spans 14 residues. The CDR3 here is CASSDRGVTYEQYF. Here the CDR3 DNA reads TGTGCCAGCAGTGACAGGGGAGTTACCTACGAGCAGTACTTC.

This chain uses TRBV7-3 with TRBJ2-7, with TRBD2 matching over 9 bases. Germline CDR1 SGHTA, CDR2 FQGTGA. V gave up 4 bases and J gave up 4 bases; unmatched junction bases: 8. The length of the CDR3 is 15 residues. CDR3 nucleotides: TGTGCCAGCAGCTCAGCGGGGGGCCGACAGTACGAGCAGTACTTC. Residues: CASSSAGGRQYEQYF.

This clonotype showed up just a few times. The chain employs TRBV30 and TRBJ2-2; D perhaps matches TRBD2 (6 bases). The V gene's germline CDR1 is GTSNPN and CDR2 SVGIG (reference sequence). Deletions cut 8 bases from V and 4 bases from J, with 14 bases between. The CDR3 has 13 residues. The CDR3 here is CAMDGTLTGELFF. Here the CDR3 DNA reads TGTGCCATGGATGGGACTCTCACCGGGGAGCTGTTTTTT.

This clonotype appeared a single time. The CDR3 DNA is TGCAGCGTTGAAGATTGTGAGACCCAGTACTTC. Translating gives CSVEDCETQYF. This chain connects TRBV29-1 to TRBJ2-5; D gene uncertain. With 0 bases removed from V and 5 bases from J, the gap between germline ends came to 4 bases. Germline V CDR1 and CDR2: SQVTM, ANQGSEA. This CDR3 has 11 residues.

This clonotype was picked up many times. The CDR3 nucleotides are TGTGCCAGCAGTGGTTTGAGACAGGGAGCCGCAGATACGCAGTATTTT. Amino acid sequence: CASSGLRQGAADTQYF. The chain recombines TRBV6-1 with TRBJ2-3, with TRBD1 matching over 7 bases. The CDR3 has 16 amino acids. V dropped 4 bases and J dropped 4; count of bases not matched to a gene: 11. Per the germline V gene, CDR1 is MNHNS and CDR2 is SASEGT.

The sample holds many counts of this clonotype. This chain links TRBV12-3 or TRBV12-4 with TRBJ1-6, with 7 bases matching TRBD1. The CDR3 totals 16 residues. J lost 0 bases, V lost 8 bases, and 7 bases had no gene match. The CDR3 coding sequence is TGTGCCAGCCGTGGACAGGAGAGCTCCTATAATTCACCCCTCCACTTT. Translation gives CASRGQESSYNSPLHF.

This clonotype has just a few counts. V is TRBV12-5 and J is TRBJ1-5, with D tentatively TRBD1 (5 bases). Germline-derived CDR1 and CDR2 are LGHNT and FRNRAP. Trimming removed 4 bases from V and 2 bases from J, with 15 bases in between. This CDR3 is 16 amino acids long. The CDR3 here is CASGSIQGSGNQPQHF. The CDR3 coding sequence is TGTGCTAGTGGTTCGATTCAGGGCTCGGGCAATCAGCCCCAGCATTTT. The full variable domain, its missing parts supplied by reference TRBV12-5 and TRBJ1-5, is DARVTQTPRHKVTEMGQEVTMRCQPILGHNTVFWYRQTMMQGLELLAYFRNRAPLDDSGMPKDRFSAEMPDATLATLKIQPSEPRDSAVYFCASGSIQGSGNQPQHFGDGTRLSIL.

Notes on this clonotype: The junction and the germline gene differ at one end; a read error may be behind it. The chain employs TRBV12-3 or TRBV12-4 and TRBJ1-4; no firm D call. The CDR3 loop spans 13 amino acids. CDR3 coding DNA: TGTGCCAGCTCGGATGCGTCTAATGGAAAACTGTTTTTT. Translated: CASSDASNGKLFF.

This clonotype was recorded a few times. The chain has TRBV4-1 and TRBJ2-3; D gene uncertain. The ends were cut back, 1 base at V and 5 bases at J, with 13 bases in the middle. Germline values: CDR1 MGHRA, CDR2 YSYEKL. CDR3 length equals 15 residues. CDR3 DNA: TGCGCCAGCAGCCAAGTCCCGGCCAGTGGAGATACGCAGTATTTT. It is translated as CASSQVPASGDTQYF.

This chain connects TRBV7-2 to TRBJ1-6; D is undetermined. CDR1 SGHTA and CDR2 FQGNSA come from the germline V gene. The CDR3 consists of 12 residues. CDR3 bases: TGTGAAAGAAGAACCTCTAATTCACCCCTCCACTTT. The encoded protein is CERRTSNSPLHF.

The chain combines TRBV14 with TRBJ2-7; 9 bases align to TRBD1. Germline values: CDR1 SGHDN, CDR2 FVKESK. The CDR3 sequence is 16 residues long. Germline trimming cut 0 bases from V and 2 bases from J; bases unmatched to any gene: 5. As DNA, the CDR3 is TGTGCCAGCAGCCAAGATCTCGGACAGGGGCCCTACGAGCAGTACTTC. Encoded protein: CASSQDLGQGPYEQYF.

This clonotype has ten or more counts. The gene calls are TRBV7-8 and TRBJ1-5; perhaps TRBD1 as D (6 bases). Between the trimmed V and J ends, which lost 0 bases and 1 base, there was a span of 10 bases. Germline V CDR1 and CDR2: SGHVS, FQNEAQ. The CDR3 contains 16 residues. This chain's CDR3 is CASSLAGGRSNQPQHF. The CDR3 region has the DNA TGTGCCAGCAGCTTAGCAGGGGGGCGGAGCAATCAGCCCCAGCATTTT. The full variable domain, completed using reference TRBV7-8 and TRBJ1-5, is GAGVSQSPRYKVAKRGQDVALRCDPISGHVSLFWYQQALGQGPEFLTYFQNEAQLDKSGLPSDRFFAERPEGSVSTLKIQRTQQEDSAVYLCASSLAGGRSNQPQHFGDGTRLSIL.

V usage is TRBV29-1 and J usage is TRBJ1-1; D gene unclear. The CDR3 has 12 amino acids. V dropped 1 base and J dropped 3 bases, with 6 bases sitting between them. Germline lookup yields CDR1 SQVTM and CDR2 ANQGSEA. In DNA, the CDR3 is TGCAGCGTTGAAGGTGGCGACACTGAAGCTTTCTTT. This sequence encodes CSVEGGDTEAFF.

The table lists this clonotype with many counts. The chain combines TRBV7-9 with TRBJ2-7, with a weak D call TRBD1 (5 bases). This CDR3 comprises 15 residues. V dropped 1 base and J dropped 2 bases, with 12 bases sitting between them. Looked up from germline, CDR1 is SEHNR and CDR2 is FQNEAQ (reference sequence). The CDR3 loop reads CASSLDGAGPYEQYF. The CDR3 nucleotides are TGTGCCAGCAGCTTAGATGGGGCAGGACCCTACGAGCAGTACTTC.